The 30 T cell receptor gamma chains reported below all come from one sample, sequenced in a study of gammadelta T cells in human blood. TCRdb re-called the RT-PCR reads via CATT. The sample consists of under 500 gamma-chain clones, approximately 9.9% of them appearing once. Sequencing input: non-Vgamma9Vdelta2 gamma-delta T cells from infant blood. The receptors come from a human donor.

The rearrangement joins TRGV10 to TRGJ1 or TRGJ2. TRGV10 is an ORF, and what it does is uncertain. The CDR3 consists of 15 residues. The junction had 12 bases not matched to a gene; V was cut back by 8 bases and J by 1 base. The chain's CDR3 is CAAWDYTSNYYKKLF. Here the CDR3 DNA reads TGTGCTGCGTGGGATTATACATCTAATTATTATAAGAAACTCTTT.

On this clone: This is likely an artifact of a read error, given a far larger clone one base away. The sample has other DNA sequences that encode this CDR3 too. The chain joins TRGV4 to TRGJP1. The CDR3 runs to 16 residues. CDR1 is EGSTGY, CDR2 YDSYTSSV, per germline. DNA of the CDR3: TGTGCCACCTGGGATGGGCTAGATACCACTGGCTGGTTCAAGATATTT. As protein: CATWDGLDTTGWFKIF.

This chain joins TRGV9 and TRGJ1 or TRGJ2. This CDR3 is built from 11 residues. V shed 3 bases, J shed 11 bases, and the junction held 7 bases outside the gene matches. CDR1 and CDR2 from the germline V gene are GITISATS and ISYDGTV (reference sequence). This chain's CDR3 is CALWEWGEKLF. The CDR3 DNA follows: TGTGCCTTGTGGGAGTGGGGGGAGAAACTCTTT.

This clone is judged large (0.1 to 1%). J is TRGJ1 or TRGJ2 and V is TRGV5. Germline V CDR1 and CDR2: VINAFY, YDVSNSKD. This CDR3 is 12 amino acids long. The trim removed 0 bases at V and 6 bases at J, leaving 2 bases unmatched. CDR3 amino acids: CATWDRSYKKLF. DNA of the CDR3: TGTGCCACCTGGGACAGGAGTTATAAGAAACTCTTT.

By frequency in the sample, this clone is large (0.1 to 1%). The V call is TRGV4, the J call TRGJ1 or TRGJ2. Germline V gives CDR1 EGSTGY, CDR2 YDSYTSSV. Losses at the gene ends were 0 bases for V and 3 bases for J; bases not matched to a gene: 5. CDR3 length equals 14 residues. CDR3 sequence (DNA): TGTGCCACCTGGGATGGGAGGCTTTATTATAAGAAACTCTTT. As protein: CATWDGRLYYKKLF.

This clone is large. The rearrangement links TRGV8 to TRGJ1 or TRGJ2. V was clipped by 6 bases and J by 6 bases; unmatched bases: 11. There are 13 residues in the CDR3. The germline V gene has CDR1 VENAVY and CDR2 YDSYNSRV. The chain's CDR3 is CATWSKQAYKKLF. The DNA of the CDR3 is TGTGCCACCTGGTCGAAGCAGGCTTATAAGAAACTCTTT.

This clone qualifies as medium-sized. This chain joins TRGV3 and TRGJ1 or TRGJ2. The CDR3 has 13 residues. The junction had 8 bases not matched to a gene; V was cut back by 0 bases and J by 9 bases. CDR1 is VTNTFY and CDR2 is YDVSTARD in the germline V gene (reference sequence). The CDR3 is CATWDRRFFKKLF. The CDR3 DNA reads TGTGCCACCTGGGACAGGCGCTTCTTTAAGAAACTCTTT.

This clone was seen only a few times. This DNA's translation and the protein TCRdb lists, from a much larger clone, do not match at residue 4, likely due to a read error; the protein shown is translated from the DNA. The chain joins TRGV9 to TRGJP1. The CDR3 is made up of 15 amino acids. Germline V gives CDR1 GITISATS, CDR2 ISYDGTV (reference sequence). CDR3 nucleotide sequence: TGTGCCTTGAGGGAGGTGGGTCCCACTGGTTGGTTCAAGATATTT. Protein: CALREVGPTGWFKIF.

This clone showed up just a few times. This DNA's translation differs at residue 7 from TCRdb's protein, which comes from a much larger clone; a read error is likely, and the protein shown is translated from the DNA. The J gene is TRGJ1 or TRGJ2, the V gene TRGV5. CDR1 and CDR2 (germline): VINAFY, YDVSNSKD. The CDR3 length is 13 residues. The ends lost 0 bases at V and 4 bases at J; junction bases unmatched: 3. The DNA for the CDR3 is TGTGCCACCTGGGACAGGCGGTATTATAAGAAACTCTTT. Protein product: CATWDRRYYKKLF.

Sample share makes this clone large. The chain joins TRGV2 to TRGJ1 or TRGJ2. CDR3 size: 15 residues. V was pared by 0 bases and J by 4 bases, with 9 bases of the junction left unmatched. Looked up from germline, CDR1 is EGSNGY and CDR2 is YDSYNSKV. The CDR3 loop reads CATWDGRIWYYKKLF. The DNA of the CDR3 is TGTGCCACCTGGGACGGGCGAATTTGGTATTATAAGAAACTCTTT.

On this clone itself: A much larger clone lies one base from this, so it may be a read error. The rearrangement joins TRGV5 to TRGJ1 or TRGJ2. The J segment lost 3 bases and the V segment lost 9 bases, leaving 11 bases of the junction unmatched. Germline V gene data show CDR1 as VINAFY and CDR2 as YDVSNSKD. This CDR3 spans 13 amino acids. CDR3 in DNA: TGTGCCACCCCAAAGGGATTTTATTATAAGAAACTCTTT. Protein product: CATPKGFYYKKLF.

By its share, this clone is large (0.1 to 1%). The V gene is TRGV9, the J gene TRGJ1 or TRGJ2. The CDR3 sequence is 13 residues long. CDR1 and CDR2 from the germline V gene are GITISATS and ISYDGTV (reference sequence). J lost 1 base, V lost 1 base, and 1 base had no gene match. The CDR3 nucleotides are TGTGCCTTGTGGGAGGTCAATTATTATAAGAAACTCTTT. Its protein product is CALWEVNYYKKLF.

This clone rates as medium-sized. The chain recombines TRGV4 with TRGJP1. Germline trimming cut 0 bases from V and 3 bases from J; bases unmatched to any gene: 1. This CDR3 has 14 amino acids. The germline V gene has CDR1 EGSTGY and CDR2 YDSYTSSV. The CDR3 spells CATWDGPTGWFKIF. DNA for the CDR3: TGTGCCACCTGGGATGGGCCCACTGGTTGGTTCAAGATATTT.

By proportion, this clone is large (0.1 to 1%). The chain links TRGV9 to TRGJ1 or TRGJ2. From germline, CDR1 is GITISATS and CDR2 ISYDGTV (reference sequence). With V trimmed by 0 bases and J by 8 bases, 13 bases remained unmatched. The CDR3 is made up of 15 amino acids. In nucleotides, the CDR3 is TGTGCCTTGTGGGAGGTGCGAGGGGCAATTCATAAGAAACTCTTT. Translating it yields CALWEVRGAIHKKLF.

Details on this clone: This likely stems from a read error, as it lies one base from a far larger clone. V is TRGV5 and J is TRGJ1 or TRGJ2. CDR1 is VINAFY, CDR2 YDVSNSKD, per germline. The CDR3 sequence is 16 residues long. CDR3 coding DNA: TGTGCCACCTGGGACGGTCCTTTTAACCATTATTGTAAGAAACTCTTT. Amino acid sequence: CATWDGPFNHYCKKLF.

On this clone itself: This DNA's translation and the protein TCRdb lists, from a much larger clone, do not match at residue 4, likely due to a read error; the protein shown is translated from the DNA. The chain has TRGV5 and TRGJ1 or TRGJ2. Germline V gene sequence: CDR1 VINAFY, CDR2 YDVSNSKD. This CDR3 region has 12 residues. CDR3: CATRDRRYGKLF. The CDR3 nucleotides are TGTGCCACCCGGGACAGGCGTTACGGGAAACTCTTT.

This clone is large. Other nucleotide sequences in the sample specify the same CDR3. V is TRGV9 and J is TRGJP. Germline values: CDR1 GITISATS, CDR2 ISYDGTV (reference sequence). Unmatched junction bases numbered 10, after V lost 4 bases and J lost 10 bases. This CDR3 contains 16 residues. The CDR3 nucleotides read TGTGCCTTGTGGGACGGGTTCTTCTTGGGCAAAAAAATCAAGGTATTT. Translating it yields CALWDGFFLGKKIKVF.

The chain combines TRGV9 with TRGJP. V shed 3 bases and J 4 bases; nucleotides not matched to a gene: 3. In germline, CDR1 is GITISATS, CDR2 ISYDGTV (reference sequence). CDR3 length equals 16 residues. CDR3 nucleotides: TGTGCCTTGTGGGAGACCCAAGAGTTGGGCAAAAAAATCAAGGTATTT. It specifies CALWETQELGKKIKVF.

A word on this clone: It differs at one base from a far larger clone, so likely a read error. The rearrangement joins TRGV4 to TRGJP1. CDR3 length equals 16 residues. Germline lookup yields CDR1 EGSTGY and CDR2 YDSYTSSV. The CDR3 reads CATLDGTHTTGWFKIF. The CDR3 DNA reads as TGTGCCACCTTGGATGGAACTCATACCACTGGTTGGTTCAAGATATTT.

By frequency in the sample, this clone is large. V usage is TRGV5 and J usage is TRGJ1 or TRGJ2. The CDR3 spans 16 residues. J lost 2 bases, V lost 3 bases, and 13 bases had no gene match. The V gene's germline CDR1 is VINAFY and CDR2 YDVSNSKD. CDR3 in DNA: TGTGCCACCTGGGACGGTCCTTTTAACCATTATTATAAGAAACTCTTT. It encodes CATWDGPFNHYYKKLF.

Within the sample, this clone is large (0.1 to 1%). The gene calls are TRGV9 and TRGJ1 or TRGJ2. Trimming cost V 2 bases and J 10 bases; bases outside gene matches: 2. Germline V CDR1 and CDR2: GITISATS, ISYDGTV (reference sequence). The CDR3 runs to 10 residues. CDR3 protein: CALWEGKKLF. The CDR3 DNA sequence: TGTGCCTTGTGGGAGGGGAAGAAACTCTTT.

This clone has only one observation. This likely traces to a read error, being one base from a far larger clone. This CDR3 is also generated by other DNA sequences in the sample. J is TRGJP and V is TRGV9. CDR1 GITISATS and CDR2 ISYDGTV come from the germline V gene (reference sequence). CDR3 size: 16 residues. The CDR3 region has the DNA TGTGCCTTGTGGGAGACCCTGGAGTTAGGCAAAAAAATCAAGGTATTT. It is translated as CALWETLELGKKIKVF.

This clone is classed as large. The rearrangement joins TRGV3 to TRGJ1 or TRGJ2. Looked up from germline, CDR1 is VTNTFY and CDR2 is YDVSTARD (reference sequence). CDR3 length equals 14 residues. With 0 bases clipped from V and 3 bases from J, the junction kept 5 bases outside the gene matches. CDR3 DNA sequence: TGTGCCACCTGGGACAGGCGTGGTTATTATAAGAAACTCTTT. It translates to CATWDRRGYYKKLF.

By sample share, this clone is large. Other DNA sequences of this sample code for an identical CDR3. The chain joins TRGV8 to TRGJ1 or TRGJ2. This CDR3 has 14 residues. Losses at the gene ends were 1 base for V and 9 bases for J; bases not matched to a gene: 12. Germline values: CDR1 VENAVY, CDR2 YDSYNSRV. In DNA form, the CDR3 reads TGTGCCACCTGGGATAGCTATTTTAGCGGTAAGAAACTCTTT. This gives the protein CATWDSYFSGKKLF.

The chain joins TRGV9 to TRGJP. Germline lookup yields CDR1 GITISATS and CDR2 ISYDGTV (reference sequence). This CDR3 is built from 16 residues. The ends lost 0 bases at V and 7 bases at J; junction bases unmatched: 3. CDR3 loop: CALWEVRELGKKIKVF. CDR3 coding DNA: TGTGCCTTGTGGGAGGTGCGGGAGTTGGGCAAAAAAATCAAGGTATTT.

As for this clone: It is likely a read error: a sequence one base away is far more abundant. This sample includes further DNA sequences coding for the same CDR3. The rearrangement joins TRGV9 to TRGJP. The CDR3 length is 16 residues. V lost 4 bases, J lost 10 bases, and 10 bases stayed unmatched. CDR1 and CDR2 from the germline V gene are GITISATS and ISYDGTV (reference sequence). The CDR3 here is CALWDGFFLGKKIKVF. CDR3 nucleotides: TGTGCCTTGTGGGACGGTTTCTTCTTGGGCAAAAAAATCAAGGTATTT.

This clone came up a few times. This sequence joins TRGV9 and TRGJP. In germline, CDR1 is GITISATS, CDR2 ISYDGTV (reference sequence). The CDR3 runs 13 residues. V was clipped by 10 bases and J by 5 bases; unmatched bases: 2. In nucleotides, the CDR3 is TGTGCCTTAAAAGAGTTGGGCAAAAAAATCAAGGTATTT. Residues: CALKELGKKIKVF.

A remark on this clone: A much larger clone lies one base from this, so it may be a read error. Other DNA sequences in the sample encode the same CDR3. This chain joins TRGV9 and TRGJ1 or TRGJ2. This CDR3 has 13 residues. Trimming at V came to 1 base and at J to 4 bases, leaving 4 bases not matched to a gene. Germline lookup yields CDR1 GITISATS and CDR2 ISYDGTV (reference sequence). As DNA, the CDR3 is TGTGCCTTGTGGGAGGTACAGTATTATAAGAAACTCTTT. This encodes CALWEVQYYKKLF.

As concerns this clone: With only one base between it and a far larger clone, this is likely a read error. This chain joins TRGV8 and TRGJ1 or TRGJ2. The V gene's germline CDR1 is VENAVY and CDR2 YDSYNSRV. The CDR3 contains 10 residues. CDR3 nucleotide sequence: TGTGCCGCCTGGGTAACTAAGAAACTCTTT. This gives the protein CAAWVTKKLF.

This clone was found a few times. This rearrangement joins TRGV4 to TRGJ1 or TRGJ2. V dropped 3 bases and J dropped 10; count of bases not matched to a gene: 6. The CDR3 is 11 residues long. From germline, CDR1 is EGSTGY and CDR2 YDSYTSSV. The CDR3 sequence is CATWDQGKKLF. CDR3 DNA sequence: TGTGCCACCTGGGATCAGGGAAAGAAACTCTTT.